This T cell receptor beta chain derives from a study of cytomegalovirus exposure and HLA in healthy donors. It was with 60 Vbeta and 13 Jbeta primers that the PCR ran. Profiled with immunoSEQ multiplex PCR; TCRdb holds only in-frame clones, not every one. The profile shows 170,000 or so clones, almost 85% of them singletons. A remark on this clone: Its target is unknown. Other nucleotide sequences from this sample produce the same CDR3.

Study outcomes and limitations: When analyzed later, a missense DCLRE1C variant was found to be linked to TCR beta V- and J-gene trimming. For most TCR beta V segments, an earlier analysis put the productive rate at about 87% or about 30% of the time. The authors reported that TCR beta sequences could predict HLA-A and HLA-B alleles. These predictions were accurate for most subjects in the first cohort.

This receptor was taken from a girl aged 5 to 17 in good health and CMV-seropositive. What was sequenced was PBMCs.

CDR3 nucleotide sequence: TGCGCCAGCAGCTTGGTTGCGCAGAACACTGAAGCTTTCTTT. Its translation is CASSLVAQNTEAFF. The rearrangement uses TRBV5-1 and TRBJ1-1, with D uncertain. There are 14 residues in the CDR3. Trimming removed 0 bases from V and 1 base from J, with 7 bases in between. Germline CDR1 and CDR2: SGHRS and YFSETQ.